These 4 T cell receptor beta chains came from one sample sequenced in a study of CD8+ T cells in alopecia areata. RNA extraction and reverse transcription yielded cDNA as sequencing template. Sequenced by immunoSEQ multiplex PCR; TCRdb stores in-frame clones only, minus some. The sample records roughly 200,000 clones, roughly 62% being singletons. Specified treatment: oral pan-JAK inhibitor, 5-10 mg twice daily. This specimen was CD8+ T cells sorted from blood, taken at week 24, from a patient treated with tofacitinib. The origin of the receptors is a human donor with alopecia areata.

About this clone: Other DNA sequences from this sample encode an identical CDR3 as well. The CDR3 is CASSLSGTGELFF. In nucleotides, the CDR3 is TGTGCCAGCAGCTTGTCGGGAACCGGGGAGCTGTTTTTT. V gene TRBV7-3 combines with J gene TRBJ2-2; tentative D call: TRBD2 (5 bases). Trimming took off 3 bases at V and 5 bases at J, with 7 bases between the two ends. The CDR3 runs 13 residues. From germline, CDR1 is SGHTA and CDR2 FQGTGA. Filled out from reference TRBV7-3 and TRBJ2-2, the complete variable domain reads GAGVSQTPSNKVTEKGKYVELRCDPISGHTALYWYRQSLGQGPEFLIYFQGTGAADDSGLPNDRFFAVRPEGSVSTLKIQRTERGDSAVYLCASSLSGTGELFFGEGSRLTVL.

This clone has only a few counts. V usage is TRBV19 and J usage is TRBJ1-2; D is uncertain. The V gene lost 8 bases and the J gene lost 2 bases, with 12 bases spanning the gap. This CDR3 is built from 13 residues. Germline V gene data show CDR1 as LNHDA and CDR2 as SQIVND (reference sequence). CDR3: CASQTGSNYGYTF. The CDR3 nucleotides are TGTGCCAGTCAAACGGGGAGCAACTATGGCTACACCTTC.

In this sample, this clone turned up once. The CDR3 bases are TGTGCCAGCAGCAACCGGGACTGGGCCACCTACGAGCAGTACTTC. Its protein is CASSNRDWATYEQYF. This chain uses TRBV5-6 with TRBJ2-7; a possible D gene is TRBD2 (6 bases). The CDR3 totals 15 residues. The ends were cut back, 4 bases at V and 2 bases at J, with 16 bases in the middle. The V gene's germline CDR1 is SGHDT and CDR2 YYEEEE.

The chain recombines TRBV6-5 with TRBJ2-1, with 7 bases matching TRBD1. The CDR3 has 15 residues. J was trimmed by 5 bases and V by 0 bases; bases with no gene match: 4. In germline, CDR1 is MNHEY, CDR2 SVGAGI. The DNA of the CDR3 is TGTGCCAGCAGTTACTCGAGGCAGGGGGACAATGAGCAGTTCTTC. It specifies CASSYSRQGDNEQFF.